This is a list of T cell receptor beta chains from one sample in a study of cytomegalovirus exposure and HLA in healthy donors. The assay was immunoSEQ multiplex PCR, and TCRdb's table has in-frame clones only and misses some. Here the sample spans some 65,000 clones, around four fifths being singletons. The sequenced sample consisted of PBMCs. All receptors come from a girl between 5 and 17 years old in good health and CMV-seropositive. CDR3s include the opening cysteine and the closing phenylalanine or tryptophan. The order of the fields is J gene, V gene, CDR3 protein.

TRBJ2-7	TRBV6-5	CASSPPGIANEQYF
TRBJ1-1	TRBV4-1	CASSQEGRNTEAFF
TRBJ2-3	TRBV27	CASSPPGFGDTQYF
TRBJ2-5	TRBV30	CAWRGTGGGGTQYF
TRBJ1-5	TRBV28	CASSLTGVSQPQHF
TRBJ1-1	TRBV7-6	CASSKEGQGALDTEAFF
TRBJ2-1	TRBV19	CASSQDRDPYNEQFF
TRBJ1-6	TRBV14	CASSQGQRYNSPLHF
TRBJ1-4	TRBV30	CAWSVVTGNEKLFF
TRBJ2-1	TRBV10-3	CAIKSAQGAAGNEQFF
TRBJ2-2	TRBV14	CASSQYLNTGELFF
TRBJ2-3	TRBV19	CASSIPLDTQYF